Presented here are 25 T cell receptor beta chains from one specimen sequenced in a study of sequential checkpoint blockade in melanoma. Produced via immunoSEQ multiplex PCR; TCRdb's table is partial and in-frame only. In the table there are 7,500 to 9,500 clones, roughly 24% of which are singletons. Indicated treatment: randomized to nivolumab then ipilimumab (arm A) or the reverse (arm B). The sample in question was tumor tissue (inferred from file names), obtained from a patient given nivolumab and ipilimumab in sequence. These TCRs come from a human donor with melanoma.

CDR3 in DNA: TGTGCCTGGAGTGTTGGCGGGGAGCTGTTTTTT. This sequence encodes CAWSVGGELFF. The chain is built from TRBV30 and TRBJ2-2; D gene uncertain. The CDR3 has 11 amino acids. Trimming took 0 bases from V and 7 from J, leaving 3 bases between them. CDR1 is GTSNPN, CDR2 SVGIG, per germline (reference sequence). Combining the CDR3 with reference TRBV30 and TRBJ2-2 gives the whole variable domain SQTIHQWPATLVQPVGSPLSLECTVEGTSNPNLYWYRQAAGRGLQLLFYSVGIGQISSEVPQNLSASRPQDRQFILSSKKLLLSDSGFYLCAWSVGGELFFGEGSRLTVL.

By share, this clone ranks as medium-sized. The chain recombines TRBV9 with TRBJ2-5, with D unclear. The V gene lost 4 bases and the J gene lost 4 bases, with 14 bases spanning the gap. Germline CDR1 reads SGDLS; CDR2 reads YYNGEE. There are 14 residues in the CDR3. The CDR3 reads CASSPPGVGETQYF. CDR3 nucleotides: TGTGCCAGCAGCCCCCCTGGTGTCGGAGAGACCCAGTACTTC.

This clone has just a few counts. The rearrangement uses TRBV5-1 and TRBJ2-2; TRBD1 matches at 8 bases. Germline V lookup: CDR1 SGHRS, CDR2 YFSETQ. There are 14 residues in the CDR3. After removal of 6 bases from V and 2 bases from J, the junction contained 3 bases not matched to a gene. The DNA of the CDR3 is TGCGCCAGCATGTCAGGGGGCAACACCGGGGAGCTGTTTTTT. Translating it yields CASMSGGNTGELFF.

By share of the sample, this clone is medium-sized (0.01 to 0.1%). The CDR3 reads CASSETPGPYEQYF. The DNA of the CDR3 is TGTGCCAGCAGCGAGACCCCGGGACCTTACGAGCAGTACTTC. The J gene is TRBJ2-7, the V gene TRBV11-3, with D possibly called TRBD1 or TRBD2 (5 bases each). CDR3 length: 14 residues. The germline CDR1 and CDR2 sequences are SGHNT and YENEEA. V lost 5 bases, J lost 4 bases, and 15 bases lay in between.

The chain carries TRBV29-1 and TRBJ1-2; D ambiguous. The V and J ends lost 7 bases and 2 bases respectively, with 11 bases between them. Germline CDR1 SQVTM, CDR2 ANQGSEA. The CDR3 sequence is 12 residues long. Here the CDR3 reads CSARTGNYGYTF. The CDR3, as DNA: TGCAGCGCTAGGACGGGGAACTATGGCTACACCTTC.

The chain has TRBV6-8 and TRBJ2-1; maybe TRBD1 (6 bases). Trimming removed 0 bases from V and 12 bases from J, with 12 bases in between. Germline assignment: CDR1 MNHGY and CDR2 SAAAGT. The CDR3 is made up of 13 amino acids. CDR3 nucleotides: TGTGCCAGCAGTTACTCTAGGTTACAGGGGCAGTTCTTC. Protein sequence: CASSYSRLQGQFF.

The CDR3 sequence: CASSLGGRELFF. In DNA, the CDR3 is TGTGCCAGTAGTTTGGGGGGCCGGGAGCTGTTTTTT. The chain joins TRBV19 to TRBJ2-2, with D tentatively TRBD1 or TRBD2 (6 bases each). CDR3 length: 12 residues. V lost 5 bases, J lost 9 bases, and 10 bases lay in between. Germline lookup yields CDR1 LNHDA and CDR2 SQIVND (reference sequence).

Only a few counts were recorded for this clone. The V gene is TRBV6-8, the J gene TRBJ1-3; D is perhaps TRBD1 (6 bases). V dropped 4 bases and J dropped 1 base, with 14 bases sitting between them. The CDR3 totals 16 residues. The germline CDR1 and CDR2 sequences are MNHGY and SAAAGT. DNA for the CDR3: TGTGCCAGCAGTTCCGGGGGCAGGATTTCTGGAAACACCATATATTTT. Translating gives CASSSGGRISGNTIYF.

This clone was picked up many times. The chain is built from TRBV11-3 and TRBJ1-5; 7 bases align to TRBD1. The length of the CDR3 is 14 residues. The germline gives CDR1 SGHNT, CDR2 YENEEA. Trimming cost V 4 bases and J 2 bases; bases outside gene matches: 2. This chain's CDR3 is CASSSGQGNQPQHF. CDR3 nucleotide sequence: TGTGCCAGCAGCTCTGGACAGGGCAATCAGCCCCAGCATTTT.

This clone was observed many times. V usage is TRBV12-5 and J usage is TRBJ2-1; TRBD1 is a possible D gene (6 bases). The germline V gene encodes CDR1 LGHNT and CDR2 FRNRAP. This CDR3 spans 14 amino acids. The CDR3 coding sequence is TGTGCCAGCAATAAGGACAGCTCCTACAATGAGCAGTTCTTC. Translated, it gives CASNKDSSYNEQFF.

The rearrangement joins TRBV19 to TRBJ1-5; 10 bases fit TRBD1. With V trimmed by 5 bases and J by 6 bases, 4 bases remained unmatched. Germline V lookup: CDR1 LNHDA, CDR2 SQIVND (reference sequence). The CDR3 runs 14 residues. Here the CDR3 DNA reads TGTGCCAGTAGTCGACAGGGGGCAGGTCAGCCCCAGCATTTT. It specifies CASSRQGAGQPQHF.

This clone was counted ten times or more. The gene calls are TRBV9 and TRBJ2-3; 13 nucleotides align to TRBD2. CDR3 size: 17 residues. In germline, CDR1 is SGDLS, CDR2 YYNGEE. Losses at the gene ends were 4 bases for V and 0 bases for J; bases not matched to a gene: 5. The chain's CDR3 is CASSLGLAGASTDTQYF. The CDR3 DNA reads as TGTGCCAGCAGCTTAGGACTAGCGGGGGCCAGCACAGATACGCAGTATTTT.

J is TRBJ2-4 and V is TRBV6-8, with a possible D match to TRBD1 (6 bases). The CDR3 spans 15 residues. Between the trimmed V and J ends, which lost 11 bases and 0 bases, there was a span of 17 bases. The germline gives CDR1 MNHGY, CDR2 SAAAGT. As DNA, the CDR3 is TGTGCCCCATCACGGACAGAAAAAGCCAAAAACATTCAGTACTTC. This codes for CAPSRTEKAKNIQYF.

Only a few counts were recorded for this clone. The rearrangement links TRBV28 to TRBJ1-6, with a possible D match to TRBD1 (5 bases). The germline V and J ends were trimmed by 2 bases and 1 base, with 12 bases remaining between them. Germline values: CDR1 MDHEN, CDR2 SYDVKM. CDR3 length: 17 amino acids. The CDR3 is CASSLGAAGSYNSPLHF. As DNA, the CDR3 is TGTGCCAGCAGTTTAGGGGCCGCAGGGTCCTATAATTCACCCCTCCACTTT.

CDR3 DNA: TGTGCCAGCAGCCCGGGCGGGGGGATCGGCGGCACTGAAGCTTTCTTT. It codes for CASSPGGGIGGTEAFF. V gene TRBV11-3 combines with J gene TRBJ1-1; maybe TRBD1 (5 bases). The CDR3 consists of 16 residues. V was clipped by 5 bases and J by 4 bases, with 20 bases between them. Per the germline V gene, CDR1 is SGHNT and CDR2 is YENEEA.

CDR3 coding DNA: TGTGCCAGCACGTACGCCCCGGGACTAGCGGGGCAAGATACGCAGTATTTT. Translating it yields CASTYAPGLAGQDTQYF. The chain carries TRBV6-8 and TRBJ2-3, with 13 bases fitting TRBD2. V shed 7 bases and J 5 bases; nucleotides not matched to a gene: 12. CDR3 length equals 17 residues. Germline V gives CDR1 MNHGY, CDR2 SAAAGT.

The CDR3 bases are TGTGCCAGCTCACTCAGGACATTGAACACCGGGGAGCTGTTTTTT. This translates into CASSLRTLNTGELFF. The chain uses TRBV18 and TRBJ2-2, with a weak D call TRBD1 (5 bases). V dropped 4 bases and J dropped 1 base, with 10 bases sitting between them. The CDR3 sequence is 15 residues long. CDR1 and CDR2 from the germline V gene are KGHSH and LQKENI.

This clone was seen repeatedly, ten times or more. CDR3 region: CAISHDSFDNSPLHF. The CDR3, as DNA: TGTGCCATCAGCCACGACAGTTTTGATAATTCACCCCTCCACTTT. This chain joins TRBV6-8 and TRBJ1-6; weak D call: TRBD1 (5 bases). V lost 10 bases and J 5 bases, leaving 18 bases between the germline ends. The V gene's germline CDR1 is MNHGY and CDR2 SAAAGT. This CDR3 is 15 amino acids long.

In its sample, this clone ranks as medium-sized. The chain is built from TRBV19 and TRBJ1-5; D gene unclear. Trimming cost V 2 bases and J 5 bases, with 4 bases left between them. CDR3 length equals 12 residues. Germline CDR1 and CDR2: LNHDA and SQIVND (reference sequence). The chain's CDR3 is CASSIPDQPQHF. The CDR3 DNA follows: TGTGCCAGTAGTATACCAGATCAGCCCCAGCATTTT.

The V call is TRBV18, the J call TRBJ2-7; D possibly matches TRBD1 or TRBD2 (5 bases each). Germline V gene data show CDR1 as KGHSH and CDR2 as LQKENI. V lost 3 bases, J lost 0 bases, and 12 bases lay in between. This CDR3 contains 15 residues. CDR3 in DNA: TGTGCCAGCTCACCCCGGGACGGCCTCTCCTACGAGCAGTACTTC. It encodes CASSPRDGLSYEQYF.

This clone occurred once. This chain links TRBV19 with TRBJ2-2, with D tentatively TRBD2 (5 bases). CDR3 size: 16 residues. Germline V gene lookup returns CDR1 LNHDA and CDR2 SQIVND (reference sequence). V shed 4 bases and J shed 0 bases, with 12 bases lying between them. The CDR3: CASSSWTGANTGELFF. The DNA of the CDR3 is TGTGCCAGTAGTAGTTGGACTGGCGCGAACACCGGGGAGCTGTTTTTT.

J is TRBJ2-2 and V is TRBV6-8; 7 bases agree with TRBD2. Germline CDR1 and CDR2: MNHGY and SAAAGT. The CDR3 length is 14 residues. With 8 bases clipped from V and 1 base from J, the junction kept 4 bases outside the gene matches. DNA of the CDR3: TGTGCCAGCCTGGGACTACTGAACACCGGGGAGCTGTTTTTT. Amino acids: CASLGLLNTGELFF.

For the CDR3, the DNA is TGTGCCAGCACCCGACGGCCTGACTCGATCTCGGCCAACTATGGCTACACCTTC. Its translation is CASTRRPDSISANYGYTF. The rearrangement uses TRBV6-8 and TRBJ1-2; D is uncertain. Between the trimmed V and J ends, which lost 7 bases and 2 bases, there was a span of 26 bases. The germline V gene encodes CDR1 MNHGY and CDR2 SAAAGT. The CDR3 covers 18 residues.

This clone was seen ten or more times. This chain uses TRBV6-8 with TRBJ1-6; D gene ambiguous. The germline V and J ends were trimmed by 3 bases and 14 bases, with 14 bases remaining between them. CDR3 length: 13 residues. Germline V gene data show CDR1 as MNHGY and CDR2 as SAAAGT. CDR3 in DNA: TGTGCCAGCAGTTATTACCCCCGGGATTCCCTCCACTTT. It translates to CASSYYPRDSLHF.

The chain links TRBV6-8 to TRBJ2-3; possible D gene TRBD2, 5 bases. The CDR3 covers 13 residues. Germline-derived CDR1 and CDR2 are MNHGY and SAAAGT. Deletions cut 11 bases from V and 0 bases from J, with 12 bases between. The CDR3 sequence: CAFGVSSTDTQYF. The CDR3 nucleotides are TGTGCCTTCGGGGTATCTAGCACAGATACGCAGTATTTT.